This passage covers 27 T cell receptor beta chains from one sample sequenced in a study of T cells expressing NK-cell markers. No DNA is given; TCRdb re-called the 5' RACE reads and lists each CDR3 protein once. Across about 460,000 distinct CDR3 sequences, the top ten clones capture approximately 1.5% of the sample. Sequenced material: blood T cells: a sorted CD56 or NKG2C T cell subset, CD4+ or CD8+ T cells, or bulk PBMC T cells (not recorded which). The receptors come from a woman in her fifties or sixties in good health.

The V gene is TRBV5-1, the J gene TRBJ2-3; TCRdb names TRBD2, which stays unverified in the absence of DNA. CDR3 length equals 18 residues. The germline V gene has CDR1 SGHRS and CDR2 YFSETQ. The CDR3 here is CASSLMTSGSYSTDTQYF.

The CDR3 protein is CATTTNEKLFF. The rearrangement uses TRBV6-6 and TRBJ1-4. Germline V gene sequence: CDR1 MNHNY, CDR2 SVGAGI (reference sequence). The CDR3 is 11 amino acids.

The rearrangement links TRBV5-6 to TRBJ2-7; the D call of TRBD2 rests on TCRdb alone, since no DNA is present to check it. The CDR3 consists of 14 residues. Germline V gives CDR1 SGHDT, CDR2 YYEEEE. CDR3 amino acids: CASSLLLAGVEQYF.

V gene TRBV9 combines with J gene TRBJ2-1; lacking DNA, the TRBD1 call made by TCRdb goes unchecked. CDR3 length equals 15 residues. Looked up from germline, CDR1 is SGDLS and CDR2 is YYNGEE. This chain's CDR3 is CASSPGQGADNEQFF.

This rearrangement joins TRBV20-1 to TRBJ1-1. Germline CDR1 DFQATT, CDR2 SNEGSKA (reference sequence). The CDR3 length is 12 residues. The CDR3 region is CSVMGENTEAFF.

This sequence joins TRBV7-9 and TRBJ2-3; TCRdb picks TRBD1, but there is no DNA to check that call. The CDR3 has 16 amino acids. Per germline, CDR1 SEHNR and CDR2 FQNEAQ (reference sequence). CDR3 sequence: CASSWGGQGAPDTQYF.

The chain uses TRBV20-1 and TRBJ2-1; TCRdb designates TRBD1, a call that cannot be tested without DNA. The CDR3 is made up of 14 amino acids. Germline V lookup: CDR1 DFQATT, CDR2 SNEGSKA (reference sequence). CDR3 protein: CSASLAWGWNEQFF.

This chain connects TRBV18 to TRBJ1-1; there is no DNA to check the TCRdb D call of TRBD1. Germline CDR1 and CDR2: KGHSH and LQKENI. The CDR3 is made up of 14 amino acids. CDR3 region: CASSPTRQGAEAFF. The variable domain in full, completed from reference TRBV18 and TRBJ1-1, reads NAGVMQNPRHLVRRRGQEARLRCSPMKGHSHVYWYRQLPEEGLKFMVYLQKENIIDESGMPKERFSAEFPKEGPSILRIQQVVRGDSAAYFCASSPTRQGAEAFFGQGTRLTVV.

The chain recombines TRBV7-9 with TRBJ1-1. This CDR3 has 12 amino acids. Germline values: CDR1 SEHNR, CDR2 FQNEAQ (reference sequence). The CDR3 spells CASSLDRVEAFF.

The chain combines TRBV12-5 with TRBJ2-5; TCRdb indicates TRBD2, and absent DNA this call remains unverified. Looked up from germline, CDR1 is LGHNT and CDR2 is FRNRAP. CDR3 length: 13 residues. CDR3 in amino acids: CASGLRGGETQYF. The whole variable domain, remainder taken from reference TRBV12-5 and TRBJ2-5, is DARVTQTPRHKVTEMGQEVTMRCQPILGHNTVFWYRQTMMQGLELLAYFRNRAPLDDSGMPKDRFSAEMPDATLATLKIQPSEPRDSAVYFCASGLRGGETQYFGPGTRLLVL.

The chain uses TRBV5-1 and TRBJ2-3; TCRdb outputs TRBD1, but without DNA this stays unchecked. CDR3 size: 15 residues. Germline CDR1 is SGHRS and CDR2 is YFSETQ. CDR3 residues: CASSLLGGGADTQYF.

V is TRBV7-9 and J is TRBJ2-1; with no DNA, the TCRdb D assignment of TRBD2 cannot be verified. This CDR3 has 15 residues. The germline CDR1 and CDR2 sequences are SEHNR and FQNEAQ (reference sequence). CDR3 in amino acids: CASSWTSGNRNEQFF.

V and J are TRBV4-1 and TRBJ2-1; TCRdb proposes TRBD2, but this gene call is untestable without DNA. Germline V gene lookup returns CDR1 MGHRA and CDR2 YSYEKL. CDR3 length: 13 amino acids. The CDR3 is CASSQAGLNEQFF.

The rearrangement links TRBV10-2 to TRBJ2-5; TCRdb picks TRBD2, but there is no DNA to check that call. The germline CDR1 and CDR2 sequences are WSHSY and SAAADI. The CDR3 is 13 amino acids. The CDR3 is CASRDGPWETQYF.

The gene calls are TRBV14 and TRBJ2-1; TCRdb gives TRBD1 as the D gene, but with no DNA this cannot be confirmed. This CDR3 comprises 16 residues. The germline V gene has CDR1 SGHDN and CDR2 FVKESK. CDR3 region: CASSQAGTGEYNEQFF. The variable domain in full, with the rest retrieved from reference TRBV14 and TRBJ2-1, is EAGVTQFPSHSVIEKGQTVTLRCDPISGHDNLYWYRRVMGKEIKFLLHFVKESKQDESGMPNNRFLAERTGGTYSTLKVQPAELEDSGVYFCASSQAGTGEYNEQFFGPGTRLTVL.

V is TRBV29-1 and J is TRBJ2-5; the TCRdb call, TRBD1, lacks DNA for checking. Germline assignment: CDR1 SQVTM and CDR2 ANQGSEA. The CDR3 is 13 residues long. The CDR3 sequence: CSVPPTGGETQYF.

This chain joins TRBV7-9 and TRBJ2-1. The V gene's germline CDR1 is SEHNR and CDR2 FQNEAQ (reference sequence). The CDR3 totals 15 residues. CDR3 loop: CASSRRIGAYNEQFF. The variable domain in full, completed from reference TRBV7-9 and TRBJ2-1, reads DTGVSQNPRHKITKRGQNVTFRCDPISEHNRLYWYRQTLGQGPEFLTYFQNEAQLEKSRLLSDRFSAERPKGSFSTLEIQRTEQGDSAMYLCASSRRIGAYNEQFFGPGTRLTVL.

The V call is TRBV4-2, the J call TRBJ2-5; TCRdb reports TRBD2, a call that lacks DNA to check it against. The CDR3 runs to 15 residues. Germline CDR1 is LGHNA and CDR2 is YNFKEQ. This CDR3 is CASSQVRGGRETQYF.

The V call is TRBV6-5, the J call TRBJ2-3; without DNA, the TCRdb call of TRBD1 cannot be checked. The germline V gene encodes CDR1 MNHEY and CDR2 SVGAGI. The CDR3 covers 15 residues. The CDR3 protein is CASSYSGGSTDTQYF.

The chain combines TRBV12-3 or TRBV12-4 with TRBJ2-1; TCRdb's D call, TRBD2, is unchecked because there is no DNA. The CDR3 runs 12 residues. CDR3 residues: CASKVVDNEQFF.

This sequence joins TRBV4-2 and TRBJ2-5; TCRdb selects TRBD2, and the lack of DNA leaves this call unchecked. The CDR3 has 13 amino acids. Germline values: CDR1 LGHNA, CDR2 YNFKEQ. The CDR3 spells CASGDSGQETQYF.

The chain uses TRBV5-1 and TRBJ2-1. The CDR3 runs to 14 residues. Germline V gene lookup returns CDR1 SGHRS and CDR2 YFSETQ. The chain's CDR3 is CASSLAGFSEFQFF.

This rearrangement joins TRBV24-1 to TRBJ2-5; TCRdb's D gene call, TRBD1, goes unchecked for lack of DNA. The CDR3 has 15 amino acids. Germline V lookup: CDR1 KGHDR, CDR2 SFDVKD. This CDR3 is CATSDFRAGGKTQYF.

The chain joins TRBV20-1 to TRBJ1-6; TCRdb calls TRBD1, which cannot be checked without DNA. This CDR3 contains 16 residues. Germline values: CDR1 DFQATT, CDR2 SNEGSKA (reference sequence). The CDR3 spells CSARTGSSSYNSPLHF.

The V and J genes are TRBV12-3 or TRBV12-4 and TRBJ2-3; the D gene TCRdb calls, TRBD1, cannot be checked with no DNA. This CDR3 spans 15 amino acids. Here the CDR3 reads CASSPRGSSADTQYF.

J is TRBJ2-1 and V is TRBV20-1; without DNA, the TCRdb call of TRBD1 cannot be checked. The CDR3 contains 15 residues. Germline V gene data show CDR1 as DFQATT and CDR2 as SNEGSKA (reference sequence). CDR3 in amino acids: CSAALDRPSYNEQFF.

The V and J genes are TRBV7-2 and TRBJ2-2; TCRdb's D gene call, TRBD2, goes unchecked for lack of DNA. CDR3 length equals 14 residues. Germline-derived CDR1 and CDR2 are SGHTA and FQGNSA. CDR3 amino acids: CASSPSGTAGELFF.